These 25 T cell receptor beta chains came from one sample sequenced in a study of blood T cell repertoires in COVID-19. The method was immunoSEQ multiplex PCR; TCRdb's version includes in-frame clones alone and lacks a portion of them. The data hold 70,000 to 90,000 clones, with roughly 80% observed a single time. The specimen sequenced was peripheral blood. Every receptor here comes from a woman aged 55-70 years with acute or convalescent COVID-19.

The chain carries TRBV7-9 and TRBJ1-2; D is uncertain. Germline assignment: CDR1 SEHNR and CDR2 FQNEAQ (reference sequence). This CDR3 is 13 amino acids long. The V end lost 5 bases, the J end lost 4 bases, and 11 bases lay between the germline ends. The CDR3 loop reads CASSITSLYGYTF. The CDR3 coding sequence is TGTGCCAGCAGCATCACATCCCTCTATGGCTACACCTTC.

The CDR3 reads CASRLAEGPERNQPQHF. The CDR3 DNA reads TGTGCAAGTCGCTTAGCGGAGGGACCGGAGAGGAATCAGCCCCAGCATTTT. The gene calls are TRBV12-2 and TRBJ1-5. TRBV12-2 is an annotated pseudogene. CDR3 size: 17 residues.

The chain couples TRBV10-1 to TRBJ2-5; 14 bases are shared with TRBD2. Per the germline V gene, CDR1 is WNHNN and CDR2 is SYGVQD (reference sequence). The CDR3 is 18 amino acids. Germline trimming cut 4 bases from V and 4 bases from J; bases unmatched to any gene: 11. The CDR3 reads CASSGLAGGPRVGETQYF. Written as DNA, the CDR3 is TGCGCCAGCAGTGGACTAGCGGGGGGGCCTAGGGTTGGAGAGACCCAGTACTTC.

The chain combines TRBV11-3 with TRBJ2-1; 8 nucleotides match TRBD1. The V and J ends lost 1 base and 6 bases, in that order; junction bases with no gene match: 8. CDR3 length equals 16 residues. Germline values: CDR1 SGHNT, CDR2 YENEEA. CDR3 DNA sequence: TGTGCCAGCAGCTTAGGATCAGGGGGCGCGCCCAATGAGCAGTTCTTC. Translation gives CASSLGSGGAPNEQFF. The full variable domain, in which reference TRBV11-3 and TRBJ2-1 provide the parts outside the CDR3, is EAGVVQSPRYKIIEKKQPVAFWCNPISGHNTLYWYLQNLGQGPELLIRYENEEAVDDSQLPKDRFSAERLKGVDSTLKIQPAELGDSAVYLCASSLGSGGAPNEQFFGPGTRLTVL.

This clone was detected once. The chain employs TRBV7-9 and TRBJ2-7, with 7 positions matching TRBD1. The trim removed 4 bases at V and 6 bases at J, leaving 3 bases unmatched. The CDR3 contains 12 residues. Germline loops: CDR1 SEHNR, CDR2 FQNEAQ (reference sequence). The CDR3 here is CASSSGTAEQYF. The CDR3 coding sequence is TGTGCCAGCAGCTCAGGGACAGCCGAGCAGTACTTC.

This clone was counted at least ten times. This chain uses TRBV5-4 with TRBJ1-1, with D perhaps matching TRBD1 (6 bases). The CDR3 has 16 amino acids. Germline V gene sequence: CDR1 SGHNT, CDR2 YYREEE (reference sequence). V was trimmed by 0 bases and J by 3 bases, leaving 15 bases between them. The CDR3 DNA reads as TGTGCCAGCAGCTTGGATGTGGGGGCGCGACACACTGAAGCTTTCTTT. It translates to CASSLDVGARHTEAFF.

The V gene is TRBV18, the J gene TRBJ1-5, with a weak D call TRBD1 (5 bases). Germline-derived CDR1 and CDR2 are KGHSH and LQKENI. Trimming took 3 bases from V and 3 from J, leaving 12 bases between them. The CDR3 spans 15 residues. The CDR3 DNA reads TGTGCCAGCTCACCCGTTGGGGGGGTCAATCAGCCCCAGCATTTT. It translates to CASSPVGGVNQPQHF.

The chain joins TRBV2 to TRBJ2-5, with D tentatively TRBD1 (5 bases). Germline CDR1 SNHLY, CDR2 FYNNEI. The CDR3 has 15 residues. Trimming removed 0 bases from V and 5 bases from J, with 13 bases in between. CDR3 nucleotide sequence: TGTGCCAGCAGTGAAGCCTCAACAGGCATTGAGACCCAGTACTTC. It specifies CASSEASTGIETQYF.

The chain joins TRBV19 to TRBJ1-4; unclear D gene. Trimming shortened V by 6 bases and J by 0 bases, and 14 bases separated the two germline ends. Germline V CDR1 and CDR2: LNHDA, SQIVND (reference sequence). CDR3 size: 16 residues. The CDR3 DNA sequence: TGTGCCAGTAGAACAAGAACCATTGCAACTAATGAAAAACTGTTTTTT. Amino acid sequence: CASRTRTIATNEKLFF.

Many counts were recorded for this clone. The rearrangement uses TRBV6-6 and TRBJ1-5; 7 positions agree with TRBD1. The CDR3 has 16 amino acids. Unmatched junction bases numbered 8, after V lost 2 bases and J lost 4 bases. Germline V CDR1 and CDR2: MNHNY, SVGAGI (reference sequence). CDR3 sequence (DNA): TGTGCCAGCAGTTACAGGGGGCGCGAACGGAATCAGCCCCAGCATTTT. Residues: CASSYRGRERNQPQHF.

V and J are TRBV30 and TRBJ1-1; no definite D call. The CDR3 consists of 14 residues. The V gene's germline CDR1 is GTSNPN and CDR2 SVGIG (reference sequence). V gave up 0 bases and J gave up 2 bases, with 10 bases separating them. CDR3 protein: CAWSVLKANTEAFF. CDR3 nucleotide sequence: TGTGCCTGGAGTGTACTGAAAGCCAACACTGAAGCTTTCTTT.

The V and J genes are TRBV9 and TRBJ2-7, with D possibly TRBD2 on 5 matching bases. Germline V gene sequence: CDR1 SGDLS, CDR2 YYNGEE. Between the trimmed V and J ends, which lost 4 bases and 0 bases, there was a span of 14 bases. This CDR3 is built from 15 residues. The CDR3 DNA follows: TGTGCCAGCAGCCCCCACCCAGAGGGCTCCTACGAGCAGTACTTC. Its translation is CASSPHPEGSYEQYF.

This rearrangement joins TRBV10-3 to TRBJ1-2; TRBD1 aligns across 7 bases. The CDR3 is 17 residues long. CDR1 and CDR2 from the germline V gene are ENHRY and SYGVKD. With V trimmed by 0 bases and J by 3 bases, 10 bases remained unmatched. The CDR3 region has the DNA TGTGCCATCAGTGAGTCGAAGTCCGGGACAGCCGACTATGGCTACACCTTC. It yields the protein CAISESKSGTADYGYTF.

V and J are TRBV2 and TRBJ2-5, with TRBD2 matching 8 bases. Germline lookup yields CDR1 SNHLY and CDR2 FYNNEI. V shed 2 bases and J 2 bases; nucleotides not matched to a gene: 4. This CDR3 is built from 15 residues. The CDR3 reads CASSERRGVQETQYF. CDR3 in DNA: TGTGCCAGCAGTGAAAGGCGGGGGGTTCAAGAGACCCAGTACTTC.

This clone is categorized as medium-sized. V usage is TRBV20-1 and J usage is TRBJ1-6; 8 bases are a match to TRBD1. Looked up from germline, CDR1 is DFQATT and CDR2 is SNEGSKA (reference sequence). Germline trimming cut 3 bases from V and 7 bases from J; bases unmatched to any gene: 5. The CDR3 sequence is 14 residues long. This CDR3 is CSASQAGGNSPLHF. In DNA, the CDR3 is TGCAGTGCTAGTCAGGCAGGGGGCAATTCACCCCTCCACTTT.

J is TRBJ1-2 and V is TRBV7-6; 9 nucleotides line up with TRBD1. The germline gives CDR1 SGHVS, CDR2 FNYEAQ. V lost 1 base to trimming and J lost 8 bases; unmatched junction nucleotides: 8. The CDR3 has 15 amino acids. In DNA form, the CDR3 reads TGTGCCAGCAGCTTAGTTTCGACAGGGGGAGGCGGCTACACCTTC. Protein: CASSLVSTGGGGYTF.

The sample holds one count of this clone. As DNA, the CDR3 is TGTGCCAGCAGCCTCGACGAAGGATCAGGGGGTATTAATGGCTACACCTTC. Its translation: CASSLDEGSGGINGYTF. The rearrangement joins TRBV7-3 to TRBJ1-2; 7 bases fit TRBD1. In germline, CDR1 is SGHTA, CDR2 FQGTGA. The CDR3 runs 17 residues. The trim removed 5 bases at V and 6 bases at J, leaving 18 bases unmatched.

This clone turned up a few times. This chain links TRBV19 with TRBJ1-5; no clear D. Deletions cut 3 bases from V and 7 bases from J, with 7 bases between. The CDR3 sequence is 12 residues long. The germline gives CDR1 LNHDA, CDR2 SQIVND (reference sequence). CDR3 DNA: TGTGCCAGTAGTATGTTATCCCAGCCCCAGCATTTT. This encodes CASSMLSQPQHF.

The CDR3 region has the DNA TGTGCCAGCAGCCGTCAGGGTACGATTAATGAGCAGTTCTTC. It yields the protein CASSRQGTINEQFF. The V gene is TRBV3-1 (or the pseudogene TRBV3-2), the J gene TRBJ2-1; TRBD1 is a possible D gene (5 bases). Germline V gene lookup returns CDR1 LGHDT and CDR2 YNNKEL (reference sequence). V shed 4 bases and J shed 7 bases, with 14 bases lying between them. This CDR3 is 14 amino acids long.

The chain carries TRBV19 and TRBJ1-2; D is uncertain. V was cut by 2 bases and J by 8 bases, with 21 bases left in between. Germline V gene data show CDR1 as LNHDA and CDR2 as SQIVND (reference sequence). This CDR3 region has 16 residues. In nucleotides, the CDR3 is TGTGCCAGTAGTATAATACGGGTTCCCACCCTTAACGGCTACACCTTC. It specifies CASSIIRVPTLNGYTF.

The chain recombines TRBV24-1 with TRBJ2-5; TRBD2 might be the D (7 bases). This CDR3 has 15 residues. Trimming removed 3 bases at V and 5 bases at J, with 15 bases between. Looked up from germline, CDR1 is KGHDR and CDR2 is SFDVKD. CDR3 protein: CATSDPGRGAETQYF. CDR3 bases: TGTGCCACCAGTGATCCAGGGAGGGGGGCGGAGACCCAGTACTTC.

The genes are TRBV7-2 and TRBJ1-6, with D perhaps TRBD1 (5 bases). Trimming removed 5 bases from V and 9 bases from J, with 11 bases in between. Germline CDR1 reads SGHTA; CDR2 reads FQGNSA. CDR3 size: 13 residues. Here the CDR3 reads CASSATDSSPLHF. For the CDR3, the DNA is TGTGCCAGCAGCGCTACTGACAGTTCACCCCTCCACTTT.

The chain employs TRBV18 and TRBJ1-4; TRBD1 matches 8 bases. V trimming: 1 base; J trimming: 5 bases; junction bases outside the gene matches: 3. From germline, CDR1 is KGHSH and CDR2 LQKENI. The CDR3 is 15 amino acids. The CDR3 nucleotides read TGTGCCAGCTCACCACAACAGGGGGTAAATGAAAAACTGTTTTTT. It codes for CASSPQQGVNEKLFF.

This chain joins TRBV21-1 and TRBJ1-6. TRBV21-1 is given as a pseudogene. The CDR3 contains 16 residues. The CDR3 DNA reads TGTGCCAGCAGCAAACCCAGGGAGGGGTATAATTCACCCCTCCACTTT. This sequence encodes CASSKPREGYNSPLHF.

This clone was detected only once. In nucleotides, the CDR3 is TGCGCCAGCAGCTCAGGACAGCCCACAGATACGCAGTATTTT. Its translation is CASSSGQPTDTQYF. V gene TRBV5-1 combines with J gene TRBJ2-3, with D perhaps matching TRBD1 (6 bases). Germline V CDR1 and CDR2: SGHRS, YFSETQ. V lost 3 bases and J lost 2, with 10 bases in between. The CDR3 length is 14 residues.